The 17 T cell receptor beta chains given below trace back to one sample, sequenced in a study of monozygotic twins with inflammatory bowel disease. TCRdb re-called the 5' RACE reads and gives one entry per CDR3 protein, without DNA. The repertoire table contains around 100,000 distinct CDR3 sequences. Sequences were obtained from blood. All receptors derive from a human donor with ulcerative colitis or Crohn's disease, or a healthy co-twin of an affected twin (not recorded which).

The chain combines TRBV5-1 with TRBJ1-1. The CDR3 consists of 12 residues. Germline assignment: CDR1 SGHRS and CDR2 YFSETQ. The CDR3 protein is CASSYKNTEAFF.

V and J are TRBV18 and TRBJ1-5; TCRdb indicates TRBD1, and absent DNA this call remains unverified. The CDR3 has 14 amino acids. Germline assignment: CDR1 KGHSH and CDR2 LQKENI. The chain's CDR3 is CASSPGNGNQPQHF.

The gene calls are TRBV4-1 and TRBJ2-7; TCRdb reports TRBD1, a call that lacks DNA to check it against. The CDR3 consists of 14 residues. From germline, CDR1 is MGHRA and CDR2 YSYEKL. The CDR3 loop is CASSQTADPYEQYF.

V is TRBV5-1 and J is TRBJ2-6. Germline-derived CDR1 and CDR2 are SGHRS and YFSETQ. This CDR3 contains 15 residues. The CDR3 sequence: CASSQTASGANVLTF.

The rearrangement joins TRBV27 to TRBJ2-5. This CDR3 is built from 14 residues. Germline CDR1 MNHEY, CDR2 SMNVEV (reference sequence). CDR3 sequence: CASSAASGLGTQYF.

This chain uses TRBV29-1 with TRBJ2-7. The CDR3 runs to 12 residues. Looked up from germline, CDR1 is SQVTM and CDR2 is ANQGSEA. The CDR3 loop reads CSVWTSSYEQYF.

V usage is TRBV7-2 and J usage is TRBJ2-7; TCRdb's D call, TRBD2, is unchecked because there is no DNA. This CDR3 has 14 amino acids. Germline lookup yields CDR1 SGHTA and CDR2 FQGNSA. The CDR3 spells CASSLVAGRGEQYF. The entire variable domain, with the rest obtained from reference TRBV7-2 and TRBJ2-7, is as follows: GAGVSQSPSNKVTEKGKDVELRCDPISGHTALYWYRQSLGQGLEFLIYFQGNSAPDKSGLPSDRFSAERTGGSVSTLTIQRTQQEDSAVYLCASSLVAGRGEQYFGPGTRLTVT.

The CDR3 protein is CSATRGPGNTEAFF. The V and J genes are TRBV20-1 and TRBJ1-1; the TRBD1 assignment by TCRdb is unverifiable without DNA. Germline loops: CDR1 DFQATT, CDR2 SNEGSKA (reference sequence). The CDR3 runs to 14 residues.

Here the CDR3 reads CASRREGAWETQYF. This chain joins TRBV25-1 and TRBJ2-5; TCRdb designates TRBD1, a call that cannot be tested without DNA. The CDR3 extends over 14 amino acids. Germline assignment: CDR1 MGHDK and CDR2 SYGVNS.

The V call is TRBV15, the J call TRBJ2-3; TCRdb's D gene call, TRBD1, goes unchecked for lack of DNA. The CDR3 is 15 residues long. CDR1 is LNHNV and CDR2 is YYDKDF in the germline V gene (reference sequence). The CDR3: CATSITRDRLDTQYF.

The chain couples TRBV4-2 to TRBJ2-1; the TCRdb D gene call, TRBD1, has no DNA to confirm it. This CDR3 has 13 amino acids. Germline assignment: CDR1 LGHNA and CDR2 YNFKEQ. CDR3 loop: CASSQDSGYEQFF.

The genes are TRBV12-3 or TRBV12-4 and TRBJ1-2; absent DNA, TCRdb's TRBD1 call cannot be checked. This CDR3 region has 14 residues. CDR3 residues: CASSYQGAVYGYTF.

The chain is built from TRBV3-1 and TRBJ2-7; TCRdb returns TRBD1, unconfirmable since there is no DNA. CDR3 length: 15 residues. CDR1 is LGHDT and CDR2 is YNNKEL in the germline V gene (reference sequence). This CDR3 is CASSREPLEKYEQYF.

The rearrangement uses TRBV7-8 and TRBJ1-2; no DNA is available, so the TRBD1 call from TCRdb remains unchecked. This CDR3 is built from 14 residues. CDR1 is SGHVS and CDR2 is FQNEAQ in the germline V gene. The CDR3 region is CASSPGDKNYGYTF. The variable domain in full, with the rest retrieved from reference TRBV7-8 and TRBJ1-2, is GAGVSQSPRYKVAKRGQDVALRCDPISGHVSLFWYQQALGQGPEFLTYFQNEAQLDKSGLPSDRFFAERPEGSVSTLKIQRTQQEDSAVYLCASSPGDKNYGYTFGSGTRLTVV.

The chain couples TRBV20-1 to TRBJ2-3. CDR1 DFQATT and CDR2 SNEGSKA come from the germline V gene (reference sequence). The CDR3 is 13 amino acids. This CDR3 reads CSARDSSTDTQYF.

This CDR3 is CASSQAGTGGREQYF. The chain joins TRBV3-1 to TRBJ2-7; the TCRdb D gene call, TRBD1, has no DNA to confirm it. This CDR3 spans 15 amino acids. The V gene's germline CDR1 is LGHDT and CDR2 YNNKEL (reference sequence).

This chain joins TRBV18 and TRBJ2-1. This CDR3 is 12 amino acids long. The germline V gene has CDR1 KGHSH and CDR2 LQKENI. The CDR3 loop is CASSPQEAEQFF.